These T cell receptor beta chains were read from a single sample in a study of human T cells and chemical hapten exposure. MiXCR, applied by TCRdb to the RACE reads, yields one record per CDR3 protein. The table has 85,000 to 100,000 distinct CDR3 sequences, 11% seen once; the top ten hold less than 2.5%. Source: whole blood, taken in connection with sensitization to the hapten diphenylcyclopropenone (DPC). The source of these receptors is a man between 35 and 55 years old with alopecia areata. Some clones in this sample may be carry-over from other donors' samples. Each CDR3 is given with its conserved first and last residue. The D gene is left open where the match is weak. Size tells how often a clone was seen (once, few, many) or the class of an expanded clone, and some rows leave it out.

V,D,J,size,DNA,CDR3
TRBV25-1,.,TRBJ1-5,.,TGTGCCAGCAGTGAGTCGGGAGGGAAAGGCAATCAGCCCCAGCATTTT,CASSESGGKGNQPQHF
TRBV3-1,.,TRBJ1-2,.,TGTGCCAGCAGCCCGCCCGACCGAACGTATAACTATGGCTACACCTTC,CASSPPDRTYNYGYTF
TRBV7-9,.,TRBJ2-7,many,TGTGCCAGCAGCTTAACAGGCTACGAGCAGTACTTC,CASSLTGYEQYF
TRBV7-2,.,TRBJ2-1,few,TGTGCCAGCAGCTCGGACTATTCCTACAATGAGCAGTTCTTC,CASSSDYSYNEQFF
TRBV12-5,.,TRBJ1-5,few,TGTGCTAGTGGTTTCCCCCCCGGGGCCGGCAATCAGCCCCAGCATTTT,CASGFPPGAGNQPQHF
TRBV6-6,TRBD1,TRBJ1-1,.,TGTGCCAGCAGTTACTCCAGGACAGGGACGGCTGAAGCTTTCTTT,CASSYSRTGTAEAFF
TRBV14,.,TRBJ1-3,.,TGTGCCAGCAGCCAGGGTCTCTCTGGAAACACCATATATTTT,CASSQGLSGNTIYF
TRBV6-2/TRBV6-3,.,TRBJ2-1,.,TGTGCCAGCAGGTCTAGAACTGAGCAGTTCTTC,CASRSRTEQFF
TRBV28,.,TRBJ2-7,few,TGTGCCAGCAGTCTCCGGGCCAAACTAATCTACGAGCAGTACTTC,CASSLRAKLIYEQYF
TRBV4-1,.,TRBJ1-6,many,TGCGCCAGCAGCCAAATCCATATAACAGAGAGTCCTAATTCACCCCTCCACTTT,CASSQIHITESPNSPLHF
TRBV29-1,.,TRBJ2-5,.,TGCAGCGTTGCCCGGCAGGGCGTGAAGACCCAGTACTTC,CSVARQGVKTQYF
TRBV27,.,TRBJ2-5,few,TGTGCCAGCAGTCCCCGGGCAGGGGGGGAGACCCAGTACTTC,CASSPRAGGETQYF
TRBV12-3/TRBV12-4,.,TRBJ1-5,.,TGTGCCAGCAGTCGTGCGGGGGGGACCCCAAATCAGCCCCAGCATTTT,CASSRAGGTPNQPQHF
TRBV29-1,TRBD1,TRBJ2-3,few,TGCAGCGTTGACCCGGGACAGGGAATAGATACGCAGTATTTT,CSVDPGQGIDTQYF
TRBV12-3/TRBV12-4,.,TRBJ1-3,.,TGTGCCAGCAGTTCGGCCGTGGGTTTGGACACCATATATTTT,CASSSAVGLDTIYF
TRBV29-1,TRBD2,TRBJ2-5,.,TGCAGCGTCGGCGGGGGAGAGACCCAGTACTTC,CSVGGGETQYF
TRBV6-6,.,TRBJ2-3,few,TGTGCCAGCAGTTATGGGGGACCCTTAACCGAGGCAGATACGCAGTATTTT,CASSYGGPLTEADTQYF
TRBV11-2,.,TRBJ2-3,few,TGTGCCACGGGTGCAGATACGCAGTATTTT,CATGADTQYF
TRBV6-2/TRBV6-3,.,TRBJ2-1,.,TGTGCCAGCCTCCGGGCCTTAGGGGGCAATGAGCAGTTCTTC,CASLRALGGNEQFF
TRBV6-5,.,TRBJ1-1,many,TGTGCCAGCAGTCCATACCTACAGGGCCGGGCGGAAGCTTTCTTT,CASSPYLQGRAEAFF
TRBV4-3,TRBD2,TRBJ2-2,few,TGCGCCAGCAGCGATGCGGGAGGGCCATCCGGGGAGCTGTTTTTT,CASSDAGGPSGELFF
TRBV2,.,TRBJ2-1,.,TGTGCCAGGAGCCCACACAATGAGCAGTTCTTC,CARSPHNEQFF
TRBV5-8,.,TRBJ1-3,many,TGTGCCAGCAGCTTCTCGGGAAGCTCTGGAAACACCATATATTTT,CASSFSGSSGNTIYF
TRBV20-1,TRBD1,TRBJ2-3,.,TGCAGTGCTAGAGATAAGGGGGCGGGCCGGAGGACAGATACGCAGTATTTT,CSARDKGAGRRTDTQYF
TRBV20-1,.,TRBJ2-1,.,TGCAGTGCTAGGTTTATTGGGAATGAGCAGTTCTTC,CSARFIGNEQFF
TRBV12-3/TRBV12-4,.,TRBJ2-3,many,TGTGCCAGCAGCCCTACCATGGCAGGGAAGTCAGATACGCAGTATTTT,CASSPTMAGKSDTQYF
TRBV29-1,.,TRBJ1-1,many,TGCAGCGCCTCGGACGGCATGAACACTGAAGCTTTCTTT,CSASDGMNTEAFF
TRBV27,.,TRBJ1-5,.,TGTGCCAGCAGTTTAAACAGGGTTAGCAATCAGCCCCAGCATTTT,CASSLNRVSNQPQHF
TRBV29-1,.,TRBJ2-1,few,TGCAGCGTAGAGGGGGTGACCACCTACAATGAGCAGTTCTTC,CSVEGVTTYNEQFF
TRBV4-3,TRBD2,TRBJ2-2,.,TGCGCCAGCAGTTACGCGCGGGGGACGAACACCGGGGAGCTGTTTTTT,CASSYARGTNTGELFF
TRBV3-1,.,TRBJ1-3,.,TGTGCCAGCAGCGCACGAGACTCTGGAAACACCATATATTTT,CASSARDSGNTIYF
TRBV12-3/TRBV12-4,.,TRBJ2-3,many,TGTGCCAGCAGTTTTGGGGATACGCAGTATTTT,CASSFGDTQYF
TRBV24-1,.,TRBJ2-1,many,TGTGCCACCAGTGATGCAGTCTCCTACAATGAGCAGTTCTTC,CATSDAVSYNEQFF
TRBV29-1,.,TRBJ2-7,.,TGCAGCGTTGAAGAATCCTACGAGCAGTACTTC,CSVEESYEQYF
TRBV19,.,TRBJ2-7,.,TGTGCCAGTAGTCCTTTGCCCACAGGGGAGCAGTACTTC,CASSPLPTGEQYF
TRBV6-6,TRBD2,TRBJ2-5,few,TGTGCCAGCAGTTCTAGCGGGAGGGTGGAGACCCAGTACTTC,CASSSSGRVETQYF
TRBV27,TRBD2,TRBJ2-1,.,TGTGCCAGCAGTTTATCTTTTGGGGGGGTCAATGAGCAGTTCTTC,CASSLSFGGVNEQFF
TRBV6-6,.,TRBJ1-5,few,TGTGCCAGCAGTTTTGGGGGGGAGGGGAGGGGCAATCAGCCCCAGCATTTT,CASSFGGEGRGNQPQHF
TRBV9,.,TRBJ2-3,.,TGTGCCAGCAGCGTAACCCCGGCTAGTGGCACAGATACGCAGTATTTT,CASSVTPASGTDTQYF
TRBV7-9,.,TRBJ1-6,.,TGTGCCGGCAGCTTAGGGGCAGGCCTGGTTGATTCACCCCTCCACTTT,CAGSLGAGLVDSPLHF
TRBV2,.,TRBJ2-3,.,TGTGCCAGCGGGGGTACAGATACGCAGTATTTT,CASGGTDTQYF
TRBV7-9,.,TRBJ2-1,.,TGTGCCAGCAGCGGGTGGGGGGCCGGTTCCCACAATGAGCAGTTCTTC,CASSGWGAGSHNEQFF
TRBV12-3/TRBV12-4,.,TRBJ2-7,.,TGTGCCAGCAGCCGGGATTACTACGAGCAGTACTTC,CASSRDYYEQYF
TRBV5-4,.,TRBJ2-1,.,TGTGCCAGCAGCTTTACTGGATACAATGAGCAGTTCTTC,CASSFTGYNEQFF
TRBV6-5,TRBD1,TRBJ2-7,few,TGTGCCAGCAGGAGGGACAGGCACGAGCAGTACTTC,CASRRDRHEQYF
TRBV3-1,TRBD1,TRBJ1-1,many,TGTGCCAGCAGCCCAATTACAGGGGGAGGCACTGAAGCTTTCTTT,CASSPITGGGTEAFF
TRBV7-2,.,TRBJ2-3,once,TGTGCCAGCAGCTTCGGACATACGGATACGCAGTATTTT,CASSFGHTDTQYF
TRBV29-1,TRBD1,TRBJ2-5,.,TGCAGCGTTGCACAGGGGGCTATAGAGACCCAGTACTTC,CSVAQGAIETQYF
TRBV7-6,.,TRBJ2-5,few,TGTGCCAGCAGCTTGGTGTTAGCCAAACAAGAGACCCAGTACTTC,CASSLVLAKQETQYF
TRBV6-5,.,TRBJ2-5,.,TGTGCCAGCAGTACCAGGGAGCGAGTAGAGACCCAGTACTTC,CASSTRERVETQYF
TRBV3-1,.,TRBJ1-5,few,TGTGCCAGCAGCCAAGCCGCCAATTCCGGTCAGCCCCAGCATTTT,CASSQAANSGQPQHF
TRBV5-1,.,TRBJ1-1,.,TGCGCCAGCAGTCTCTCGCAGGGAGGTGAAGCTTTCTTT,CASSLSQGGEAFF
TRBV25-1,TRBD2,TRBJ2-1,.,TGTGCCACCTCGGGACTAGCGGGAGATGAGCAGTTCTTC,CATSGLAGDEQFF
TRBV29-1,TRBD2,TRBJ2-6,.,TGCAGCGCCCACTCCGGGGGGGCCGGGGCCAACGTCCTGACTTTC,CSAHSGGAGANVLTF
TRBV7-3,TRBD1,TRBJ2-5,.,TGTGCCAGCAGCTTAGGACAGGGGTTTCGAGAGACCCAGTACTTC,CASSLGQGFRETQYF
TRBV7-9,.,TRBJ1-5,many,TGTGCCAGCAGCTTAGAGAGCGGAGATCAGCCCCAGCATTTT,CASSLESGDQPQHF
TRBV10-3,.,TRBJ2-3,many,TGTGCCATCAGGGTAGGCAGCACAGATACGCAGTATTTT,CAIRVGSTDTQYF
TRBV6-1,.,TRBJ2-2,many,TGTGCCAGCAGGGTACAGGGACCGAACACCGGGGAGCTGTTTTTT,CASRVQGPNTGELFF
TRBV3-1,.,TRBJ2-2,.,TGTGCCAGCGCCCGGGGGGGGGAGCTGTTTTTT,CASARGGELFF
TRBV29-1,.,TRBJ1-2,.,TGCAGCGCACAGGAAAACTATGGCTACACCTTC,CSAQENYGYTF